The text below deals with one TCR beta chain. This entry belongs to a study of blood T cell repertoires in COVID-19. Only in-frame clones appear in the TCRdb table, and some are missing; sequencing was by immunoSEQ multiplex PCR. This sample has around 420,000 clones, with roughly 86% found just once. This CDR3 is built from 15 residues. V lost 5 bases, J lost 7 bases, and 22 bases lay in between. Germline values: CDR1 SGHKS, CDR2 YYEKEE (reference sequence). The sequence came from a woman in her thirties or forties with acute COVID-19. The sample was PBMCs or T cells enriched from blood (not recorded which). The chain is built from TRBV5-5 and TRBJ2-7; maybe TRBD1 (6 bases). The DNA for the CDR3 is TGTGCCAGCAGACCGGACAGTTCCCCATTAGGTGAGCAGTACTTC. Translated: CASRPDSSPLGEQYF.